This entry describes one T cell receptor (beta chain). The antigen is undetermined. Other DNA sequences of this sample code for an identical CDR3. The treatment here: oral pan-JAK inhibitor, 5-10 mg twice daily. Deletions cut 1 base from V and 7 bases from J, with 5 bases between. CDR3 size: 12 residues. Germline CDR1 reads SEHNR; CDR2 reads FQNEAQ (reference sequence). This sample was taken from a study of CD8+ T cells in alopecia areata. Study-level points and caveats: In scalp samples, resident alphabeta T cells of normal skin are also sequenced. Sharing of TCRs across patients appeared less clear than in mice, possibly for HLA-related reasons. Among the top 100, expanded CD8+ clones were significantly decreased by tofacitinib, as was scalp clonality.

Investigators isolated RNA and reverse transcribed it into cDNA to act as the sequencing template. Clones were sequenced by immunoSEQ multiplex PCR, and TCRdb holds only the in-frame ones, with some missing. Of more than 130,000 clones listed, roughly 82% were seen once; the top ten hold approximately 25%. The sequence came from a human donor with alopecia areata. This material consisted of CD8+ T cells sorted from blood, taken at week 4, from a patient treated with tofacitinib. The chain recombines TRBV7-9 with TRBJ2-1, with D uncertain. For the CDR3, the DNA is TGTGCCAGCAGCTTAGGGGTAAATGAGCAGTTCTTC. Its protein is CASSLGVNEQFF.